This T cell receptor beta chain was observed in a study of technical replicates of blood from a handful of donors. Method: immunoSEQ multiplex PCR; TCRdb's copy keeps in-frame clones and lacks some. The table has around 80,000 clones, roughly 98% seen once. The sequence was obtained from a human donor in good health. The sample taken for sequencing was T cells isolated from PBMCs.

CDR3 amino acids: CASSFRVPVGTMNTEAFF. The CDR3 nucleotides are TGTGCCAGCAGTTTTAGGGTTCCAGTGGGGACAATGAACACTGAAGCTTTCTTT. V gene TRBV28 combines with J gene TRBJ1-1, with a tentative D call TRBD1 (6 bases). This CDR3 has 18 residues. Per the germline V gene, CDR1 is MDHEN and CDR2 is SYDVKM. The V and J ends lost 3 bases and 0 bases respectively, with 20 bases between them.